This section outlines one TCR beta chain sequence together with its context. As yet, its antigen is unknown. As every portion of the isolated RNA was reverse transcribed, the sequencing read expressed TCRB transcripts. Clones were read by immunoSEQ multiplex PCR, and TCRdb kept only the in-frame ones, dropping some. The sample shows approximately 100,000 clones, under 30% of them seen only once. Germline V CDR1 and CDR2: SGHTA, FQGNSA. The CDR3 covers 13 residues. V shed 4 bases and J shed 1 base, with 5 bases lying between them. The data are from a study of beta chain features in type 1 diabetes. The wider study: Across the samples, roughly 98,000,000 sorted cells were examined in total.

Study-wide results and caveats: There was a moderate but significant shortening of TCRB CDR3s in all four CD4+ subsets of Type 1 diabetes patients. A potential PCR bias toward shorter templates would be equal in patient and control samples.

Every sorted population was more than 98% pure. The TCR was taken from a woman aged 18 to 35 with type 1 diabetes. The chain is built from TRBV7-2 and TRBJ1-5, with D possibly being TRBD1 (5 bases). Sample: central memory CD4+ T cells from blood. CDR3 nucleotide sequence: TGTGCCAGCAGCTACAGGAGCAATCAGCCCCAGCATTTT. It translates to CASSYRSNQPQHF.